A single T cell receptor (beta chain) is shown here with its context. Its antigen is unknown. The data are from a study of beta chain features in type 1 diabetes. The investigators reverse transcribed all of the isolated RNA, so they sequenced expressed TCRB transcripts. Approximately 3.6 million reads, on average, came from each naive, central memory and regulatory T cell sample. Clones were read by immunoSEQ multiplex PCR, and TCRdb kept only the in-frame ones, dropping some. The sample lists about 340,000 clones, roughly 9% occurring once. Study-wide results and limits: TCRB CDR3 length was moderately but significantly reduced in all four CD4+ subsets of Type 1 diabetes patients. More deletions and fewer insertions at VDJ junctions were seen in type 1 diabetes patients.

The CDR3 extends over 13 amino acids. The germline CDR1 and CDR2 sequences are SGHTA and FQGNSA. V was trimmed by 4 bases and J by 6 bases, leaving 13 bases between them. This sequence joins TRBV7-2 and TRBJ2-7, with D maybe TRBD1 (6 bases). The source of this sequence is a man aged 25 to 40 with type 1 diabetes. Sequenced: central memory CD4+ T cells from blood. CDR3 loop: CASSSYRVPEQYF. The CDR3 coding sequence is TGTGCCAGCAGCTCATACAGGGTCCCCGAGCAGTACTTC. The whole variable domain, filled in from reference TRBV7-2 and TRBJ2-7, reads GAGVSQSPSNKVTEKGKDVELRCDPISGHTALYWYRQSLGQGLEFLIYFQGNSAPDKSGLPSDRFSAERTGGSVSTLTIQRTQQEDSAVYLCASSSYRVPEQYFGPGTRLTVT.